These 28 T cell receptor beta chains share one sample of origin, sequenced in a study of response to subunit inactivated influenza vaccine. TCRdb re-called the RT-PCR reads with MiXCR, one entry per CDR3 protein. The sample lists approximately 500,000 distinct CDR3 sequences, under 30% occurring once. These data were also filed under a second study, of T cells expressing NK-cell markers. That report adds: A 5'RACE template switching approach incorporating UMIs was used to make TCR beta cDNA.

Source: CD4+ T cells sorted from PBMCs, taken 12 days after vaccination. These receptors all come from a man aged 45-65 years who received an inactivated influenza vaccine.

This clonotype came up a few times. The chain has TRBV28 and TRBJ2-1, with 8 bases that match TRBD1. Germline V gene lookup returns CDR1 MDHEN and CDR2 SYDVKM. J lost 4 bases, V lost 5 bases, and 7 bases had no gene match. The CDR3 loop spans 15 amino acids. The CDR3 sequence: CASSRTGIGYNEQFF. CDR3 nucleotide sequence: TGTGCCAGCAGTAGGACAGGGATTGGGTACAATGAGCAGTTCTTC.

The sample holds many counts of this clonotype. V usage is TRBV11-2 and J usage is TRBJ1-1; D might be TRBD1 (5 bases). Germline V lookup: CDR1 SGHAT, CDR2 FQNNGV. The CDR3 is 15 amino acids. V shed 1 base and J shed 9 bases, with 18 bases lying between them. The CDR3 loop is CASSLAGRGGDQAFF. As DNA, the CDR3 is TGTGCCAGCAGCTTAGCTGGCCGTGGAGGGGACCAAGCTTTCTTT.

A few counts support this clonotype. The chain links TRBV6-5 to TRBJ1-1, with 10 bases identical to TRBD1. The CDR3 has 15 amino acids. Germline V gene sequence: CDR1 MNHEY, CDR2 SVGAGI. After removal of 2 bases from V and 2 bases from J, the junction contained 2 bases not matched to a gene. CDR3 region: CASSYGTGVNTEAFF. As DNA, the CDR3 is TGTGCCAGCAGTTACGGGACAGGGGTAAACACTGAAGCTTTCTTT.

The chain uses TRBV20-1 and TRBJ1-1; D gene uncertain. There are 10 residues in the CDR3. The germline V and J ends were trimmed by 3 bases and 8 bases, with 7 bases remaining between them. From germline, CDR1 is DFQATT and CDR2 SNEGSKA (reference sequence). CDR3 region: CSASLGEAFF. The CDR3 nucleotides read TGCAGTGCTAGTCTGGGGGAAGCTTTCTTT.

This chain connects TRBV18 to TRBJ1-1; a possible D gene is TRBD1 (5 bases). Trimming cost V 1 base and J 5 bases, with 14 bases left between them. CDR1 and CDR2 (germline): KGHSH, LQKENI. This CDR3 has 15 amino acids. In DNA form, the CDR3 reads TGTGCCAGCTCACCACTTGGGACCCTGGAGACTGAAGCTTTCTTT. It specifies CASSPLGTLETEAFF.

This clonotype was observed at least ten times. The chain recombines TRBV7-2 with TRBJ2-3; TRBD2 aligns across 10 bases. Germline CDR1 and CDR2: SGHTA and FQGNSA. After removal of 1 base from V and 5 bases from J, the junction contained 9 bases not matched to a gene. This CDR3 is built from 17 residues. The CDR3 region is CASSLGLAGVGGDTQYF. CDR3 nucleotide sequence: TGTGCCAGCAGCTTAGGGCTAGCGGGAGTCGGAGGAGATACGCAGTATTTT.

This clonotype was detected a few times. The gene calls are TRBV9 and TRBJ2-5; D not certain. Trimming shortened V by 4 bases and J by 1 base, and 17 bases separated the two germline ends. The CDR3 spans 16 residues. Germline V lookup: CDR1 SGDLS, CDR2 YYNGEE. CDR3 region: CASSPSPLIPQETQYF. In nucleotides, the CDR3 is TGTGCCAGCAGCCCCTCTCCCTTAATACCCCAAGAGACCCAGTACTTC.

This rearrangement joins TRBV7-2 to TRBJ2-2, with 8 nucleotides matching TRBD1. This CDR3 is built from 16 residues. CDR1 and CDR2 from the germline V gene are SGHTA and FQGNSA. J gave up 6 bases and V 1 base, and 7 bases lay outside the gene matches. The CDR3 region has the DNA TGTGCCAGCAGCTTAGGGGCAGGGGGCAAGTCCGGGGAGCTGTTTTTT. It codes for CASSLGAGGKSGELFF.

This clonotype was seen many times. The CDR3 spells CASSLRPGSNQPQHF. The CDR3 DNA reads TGCGCCAGCAGCTTGCGTCCAGGGTCCAATCAGCCCCAGCATTTT. The chain uses TRBV5-1 and TRBJ1-5, with D possibly being TRBD1 (5 bases). V lost 1 base and J lost 3, with 11 bases in between. Germline V gene sequence: CDR1 SGHRS, CDR2 YFSETQ. The CDR3 loop spans 15 amino acids.

This clonotype was counted between two and nine times. This rearrangement joins TRBV28 to TRBJ2-5, with D maybe TRBD2 (6 bases). The length of the CDR3 is 14 residues. The V gene's germline CDR1 is MDHEN and CDR2 SYDVKM. The germline V and J ends were trimmed by 4 bases and 4 bases, with 13 bases remaining between them. This chain's CDR3 is CASSYLKGGETQYF. In nucleotides, the CDR3 is TGTGCCAGCAGTTATCTGAAGGGAGGAGAGACCCAGTACTTC.

This clonotype was observed a few times. The chain links TRBV20-1 to TRBJ2-3, with 9 nucleotides matching TRBD1. The ends lost 1 base at V and 7 bases at J; junction bases unmatched: 9. Germline V gene lookup returns CDR1 DFQATT and CDR2 SNEGSKA (reference sequence). CDR3 length: 15 residues. The CDR3 nucleotides are TGCAGTGCTAGAGTGGGGACAGGGTTCATGAATACGCAGTATTTT. It encodes CSARVGTGFMNTQYF.

This clonotype appeared many times. The chain has TRBV6-5 and TRBJ2-3, with D perhaps matching TRBD2 (6 bases). CDR1 is MNHEY, CDR2 SVGAGI, per germline. Trimming took off 4 bases at V and 2 bases at J, with 10 bases between the two ends. The CDR3 contains 14 residues. CDR3 residues: CASSWGLNTDTQYF. CDR3 bases: TGTGCCAGCAGTTGGGGACTGAACACAGATACGCAGTATTTT.

The CDR3 here is CASSRSGGDGEQFF. The CDR3 DNA is TGCGCCAGCAGTCGGAGCGGGGGGGATGGTGAGCAGTTCTTC. The rearrangement links TRBV10-1 to TRBJ2-1; TRBD2 aligns across 10 bases. The germline CDR1 and CDR2 sequences are WNHNN and SYGVQD (reference sequence). Trimming at V came to 5 bases and at J to 9 bases, leaving 7 bases not matched to a gene. This CDR3 has 14 residues.

V usage is TRBV5-1 and J usage is TRBJ1-4; no clear D. In germline, CDR1 is SGHRS, CDR2 YFSETQ. The V end lost 0 bases, the J end lost 7 bases, and 10 bases lay between the germline ends. The CDR3 loop spans 14 amino acids. The CDR3 is CASSLGQVAEKLFF. In nucleotides, the CDR3 is TGCGCCAGCAGCTTGGGCCAGGTGGCTGAAAAACTGTTTTTT.

This clonotype appeared a few times. CDR3: CASSRVAGAGDTQYF. DNA of the CDR3: TGTGCCAGCAGCCGAGTAGCGGGAGCGGGAGATACGCAGTATTTT. The J gene is TRBJ2-3, the V gene TRBV6-4; TRBD2 matches 9 bases. The V gene end was trimmed by 6 bases and the J gene end by 5 bases; junction bases not matched to a gene: 9. CDR3 length equals 15 residues. Germline assignment: CDR1 MRHNA and CDR2 SNTAGT.

The chain couples TRBV7-9 to TRBJ2-1; 7 nucleotides line up with TRBD1. The CDR3 is 13 residues long. Germline CDR1 is SEHNR and CDR2 is FQNEAQ (reference sequence). J lost 6 bases, V lost 6 bases, and 5 bases had no gene match. The CDR3 nucleotides read TGTGCCAGCAGGTCGACAGGGTCCAATGAGCAGTTCTTC. This encodes CASRSTGSNEQFF.

This sequence joins TRBV6-4 and TRBJ2-3, with a tentative D call TRBD2 (7 bases). The CDR3 is made up of 18 amino acids. The V gene's germline CDR1 is MRHNA and CDR2 SNTAGT. Trimming stripped 0 bases from V and 3 bases from J, with 19 bases between. DNA for the CDR3: TGTGCCAGCAGTGACTCAGGGGGGGAAAGAAGGAAGACAGATACGCAGTATTTT. Translated: CASSDSGGERRKTDTQYF.

The rearrangement links TRBV2 to TRBJ2-1; 9 bases are shared with TRBD2. From germline, CDR1 is SNHLY and CDR2 FYNNEI. With 10 bases clipped from V and 9 bases from J, the junction kept 13 bases outside the gene matches. This CDR3 has 14 amino acids. The CDR3 region is CATGLKRGVGEQFF. In DNA form, the CDR3 reads TGTGCCACAGGACTAAAGCGGGGGGTTGGTGAGCAGTTCTTC.

The chain joins TRBV20-1 to TRBJ2-7; D not resolved. The CDR3 consists of 13 residues. Germline loops: CDR1 DFQATT, CDR2 SNEGSKA (reference sequence). V lost 3 bases, J lost 9 bases, and 18 bases lay in between. CDR3 amino acids: CSARSPPAPVQYF. The CDR3 DNA reads TGCAGTGCTAGGTCCCCCCCGGCGCCCGTGCAGTACTTC.

V is TRBV5-1 and J is TRBJ1-2; D ambiguous. The ends were cut back, 2 bases at V and 2 bases at J, with 13 bases in the middle. Germline loops: CDR1 SGHRS, CDR2 YFSETQ. The CDR3 has 15 residues. In DNA form, the CDR3 reads TGCGCCAGCAGCTTCAGGCCAGCCCGGAACTATGGCTACACCTTC. This gives the protein CASSFRPARNYGYTF.

The V and J genes are TRBV7-9 and TRBJ2-1, with 9 bases matching TRBD1. V lost 5 bases and J lost 15; bases outside the gene matches: 8. Germline values: CDR1 SEHNR, CDR2 FQNEAQ (reference sequence). This CDR3 is 12 amino acids long. Here the CDR3 DNA reads TGTGCCAGCAGCCTTAACACAGGGGGCTTGTTCTTC. Amino acids: CASSLNTGGLFF.

This clonotype was seen a handful of times. The chain carries TRBV11-2 and TRBJ2-7, with 10 bases lining up with TRBD2. In germline, CDR1 is SGHAT, CDR2 FQNNGV. This CDR3 has 14 amino acids. J was trimmed by 10 bases and V by 1 base; bases with no gene match: 7. The CDR3 is CASSLVGGLADQYF. CDR3 DNA: TGTGCCAGCAGCTTAGTGGGAGGACTAGCGGACCAGTACTTC.

In this sample, this clonotype turned up once. This sequence joins TRBV3-1 and TRBJ1-1, with unresolved D. The CDR3 is 13 residues long. From germline, CDR1 is LGHDT and CDR2 YNNKEL (reference sequence). V lost 4 bases and J 3 bases, leaving 9 bases between the germline ends. The CDR3, as DNA: TGTGCCAGCAGCCGCCTGGAGGACACTGAAGCTTTCTTT. Protein: CASSRLEDTEAFF. The full variable domain, completed using reference TRBV3-1 and TRBJ1-1, is DTAVSQTPKYLVTQMGNDKSIKCEQNLGHDTMYWYKQDSKKFLKIMFSYNNKELIINETVPNRFSPKSPDKAHLNLHINSLELGDSAVYFCASSRLEDTEAFFGQGTRLTVV.

V gene TRBV7-2 combines with J gene TRBJ2-5, with 8 bases aligning to TRBD1. This CDR3 is 15 amino acids long. Looked up from germline, CDR1 is SGHTA and CDR2 is FQGNSA. V trimming: 4 bases; J trimming: 5 bases; junction bases outside the gene matches: 9. CDR3 protein: CASSSRTGRGETQYF. As DNA, the CDR3 is TGTGCCAGCAGCTCCCGGACAGGGCGAGGTGAGACCCAGTACTTC.

The chain carries TRBV2 and TRBJ2-5; D may be TRBD1 or TRBD2 (5 bases each). From germline, CDR1 is SNHLY and CDR2 FYNNEI. V lost 8 bases to trimming and J lost 4 bases, with 20 bases between them. This CDR3 has 15 residues. The CDR3 loop is CASRRHRGEGETQYF. CDR3 bases: TGTGCCAGCCGGCGCCATAGGGGAGAAGGAGAGACCCAGTACTTC.

V and J are TRBV12-3 or TRBV12-4 and TRBJ2-5; no clear D. The V end was cut by 6 bases, the J end by 7 bases, with 12 bases between. The CDR3 has 12 amino acids. The chain's CDR3 is CASRSQRGTQYF. The CDR3 bases are TGTGCCAGCAGGTCGCAACGCGGGACCCAGTACTTC.

In this sample, this clonotype turned up a few times. This chain links TRBV20-1 with TRBJ2-7; D perhaps matches TRBD1 (6 bases). The CDR3 has 14 amino acids. Trimming stripped 1 base from V and 0 bases from J, with 10 bases between. CDR1 and CDR2 (germline): DFQATT, SNEGSKA (reference sequence). This chain's CDR3 is CSARVRTASYEQYF. The CDR3 DNA reads TGCAGTGCTAGAGTTCGGACAGCCTCCTACGAGCAGTACTTC.

V and J are TRBV9 and TRBJ2-3; 7 bases are shared with TRBD2. J was trimmed by 1 base and V by 0 bases; bases with no gene match: 11. CDR3 length: 18 residues. Germline V gene lookup returns CDR1 SGDLS and CDR2 YYNGEE. In DNA, the CDR3 is TGTGCCAGCAGCGTAGGGTTCGGGCGGGAGTGGGGCACAGATACGCAGTATTTT. Translating it yields CASSVGFGREWGTDTQYF.